The 9 T cell receptor beta chains below all came from one sample that was sequenced in a study of blood T cell repertoires in COVID-19. Some clones are missing from TCRdb's copy, which holds only in-frame ones; the method was immunoSEQ multiplex PCR. The table shows about 200,000 clones, with around nine tenths occurring only once. The sequenced sample was peripheral blood. These receptors were collected from a woman aged 40 to 49 who had recovered from COVID-19.

The chain carries TRBV7-9 and TRBJ1-1; TRBD1 agrees at 7 bases. This CDR3 has 12 amino acids. Germline V gives CDR1 SEHNR, CDR2 FQNEAQ (reference sequence). The V gene end was trimmed by 1 base and the J gene end by 11 bases; junction bases not matched to a gene: 4. Here the CDR3 DNA reads TGTGCCAGCAGCTTAGGACAGGGATCGGCTTTCTTT. Protein: CASSLGQGSAFF.

This clone was picked up one time. V is TRBV27 and J is TRBJ1-5; TRBD1 agrees at 9 bases. This CDR3 spans 16 amino acids. The V gene end was trimmed by 6 bases and the J gene end by 1 base; junction bases not matched to a gene: 7. CDR1 is MNHEY and CDR2 is SMNVEV in the germline V gene (reference sequence). The CDR3 region is CASRPGTGMSNQPQHF. Written as DNA, the CDR3 is TGTGCCAGCAGGCCCGGGACAGGGATGAGCAATCAGCCCCAGCATTTT.

The chain recombines TRBV7-8 with TRBJ1-2; TRBD1 matches 8 bases. Germline loops: CDR1 SGHVS, CDR2 FQNEAQ. The trim removed 1 base at V and 5 bases at J, leaving 3 bases unmatched. The CDR3 runs to 14 residues. The CDR3 protein is CASSLVRQGYGYTF. The DNA for the CDR3 is TGTGCCAGCAGCTTAGTACGACAGGGGTATGGCTACACCTTC. Combining the CDR3 with reference TRBV7-8 and TRBJ1-2 gives the whole variable domain GAGVSQSPRYKVAKRGQDVALRCDPISGHVSLFWYQQALGQGPEFLTYFQNEAQLDKSGLPSDRFFAERPEGSVSTLKIQRTQQEDSAVYLCASSLVRQGYGYTFGSGTRLTVV.

J is TRBJ2-1 and V is TRBV5-1; 11 bases map to TRBD2. Unmatched junction bases numbered 6, after V lost 5 bases and J lost 8 bases. Germline CDR1 is SGHRS and CDR2 is YFSETQ. The CDR3 is 14 amino acids. CDR3 amino acids: CASSLTSGIYEQFF. In nucleotides, the CDR3 is TGCGCCAGCAGTTTGACTAGCGGGATCTATGAGCAGTTCTTC.

The chain carries TRBV11-2 and TRBJ2-5, with 9 bases lining up with TRBD2. The ends lost 2 bases at V and 2 bases at J; junction bases unmatched: 6. Germline-derived CDR1 and CDR2 are SGHAT and FQNNGV. This CDR3 contains 16 residues. The CDR3 nucleotides read TGTGCCAGCAGCTTATGGGCGGGAGGGCCTCAAGAGACCCAGTACTTC. Its protein is CASSLWAGGPQETQYF.

The chain joins TRBV30 to TRBJ2-7, with D tentatively TRBD2 (6 bases). Germline-derived CDR1 and CDR2 are GTSNPN and SVGIG (reference sequence). The V gene lost 0 bases and the J gene lost 2 bases, with 14 bases spanning the gap. The CDR3 covers 15 residues. In DNA form, the CDR3 reads TGTGCCTGGAGTGTACAGCGGGCTCGCCCCTACGAGCAGTACTTC. Its translation: CAWSVQRARPYEQYF.

This clone came up once. CDR3 DNA sequence: TGTGCCAGCAGTATACAGGGGGCCAATGAAAAACTGTTTTTT. It yields the protein CASSIQGANEKLFF. The V gene is TRBV28, the J gene TRBJ1-4; 9 nucleotides agree with TRBD1. Germline CDR1 reads MDHEN; CDR2 reads SYDVKM. The CDR3 has 14 residues. V shed 5 bases, J shed 5 bases, and the junction held 3 bases outside the gene matches. Full variable domain (missing parts from reference TRBV28 and TRBJ1-4): DVKVTQSSRYLVKRTGEKVFLECVQDMDHENMFWYRQDPGLGLRLIYFSYDVKMKEKGDIPEGYSVSREKKERFSLILESASTNQTSMYLCASSIQGANEKLFFGSGTQLSVL.

The rearrangement joins TRBV12-5 to TRBJ2-5, with 7 bases lining up with TRBD2. CDR1 is LGHNT, CDR2 FRNRAP, per germline. The CDR3 runs 14 residues. V shed 4 bases and J 3 bases; nucleotides not matched to a gene: 5. CDR3 sequence reads: CASGSGLPKETQYF. DNA of the CDR3: TGTGCTAGTGGTTCGGGACTACCAAAAGAGACCCAGTACTTC.

The CDR3 nucleotides are TGTGCCAGCAGCTTAGCGAGCACAGATACGCAGTATTTT. Translating it yields CASSLASTDTQYF. V usage is TRBV11-2 and J usage is TRBJ2-3; D gene uncertain. The CDR3 loop spans 13 amino acids. Trimming shortened V by 1 base and J by 0 bases, and 2 bases separated the two germline ends. Germline CDR1 is SGHAT and CDR2 is FQNNGV.